This T cell receptor beta chain came from a study of blood T cell repertoires in COVID-19. TCRdb's copy holds only in-frame clones and misses some; the assay was immunoSEQ multiplex PCR. Of tens of thousands of clones listed, more than 65% are singletons. There are a few counts of this clone. The CDR3 sequence is 15 residues long. Trimming took 1 base from V and 4 from J, leaving 13 bases between them. Germline loops: CDR1 SNHLY, CDR2 FYNNEI. The TCR comes from a man aged 55 to 70 with acute or convalescent COVID-19. Sequencing input: peripheral blood. The chain combines TRBV2 with TRBJ1-1; D perhaps matches TRBD1 (6 bases). CDR3 sequence reads: CASSEESLQGTEAFF. The CDR3 region has the DNA TGTGCCAGCAGTGAAGAATCATTACAGGGCACTGAAGCTTTCTTT. Full variable domain (outside the CDR3, taken from reference TRBV2 and TRBJ1-1): EPEVTQTPSHQVTQMGQEVILRCVPISNHLYFYWYRQILGQKVEFLVSFYNNEISEKSEIFDDQFSVERPDGSNFTLKIRSTKLEDSAMYFCASSEESLQGTEAFFGQGTRLTVV.